Sequencing of this TCR beta chain was carried out in a study of CD8 T cells in Susac syndrome. This clonotype is a singleton in its sample. The antigen remains unidentified. cDNA came from approximately 0.5 to 1 ug RNA primed by random hexamers. A multiplex approach, immunoSEQ multiplex PCR, amplified TCR beta CDR3 across 54 Vbeta and 13 Jbeta. Each CDR3 protein gets one entry after TCRdb re-called the immunoSEQ multiplex PCR reads with MiXCR. The sample records 180,000 or so distinct CDR3 sequences, around 95% being singletons. Controls matched for sex and age were healthy donors. Negative isolation was used for CD8+ and CD4+ T cells, and FACS enrichment was applied to TEMRA cells. Findings and limits, study-wide: The study admitted that it had a relatively small number of individuals in its TCR sequencing and HLA analysis.

The origin of this receptor is a human donor in good health. Material: CD4+ T cells from PBMCs.

CDR3 region: CASSDTGAGANVLTF. The CDR3 bases are TGCGCCAGCAGCGACACAGGGGCTGGGGCCAACGTCCTGACTTTC. This sequence joins TRBV5-1 and TRBJ2-6; 7 nucleotides line up with TRBD1. CDR1 SGHRS and CDR2 YFSETQ come from the germline V gene. Trimming removed 4 bases from V and 2 bases from J; junction bases left unmatched: 3. The CDR3 is 15 residues long.